One TCR beta chain is described in this entry. What it binds is unknown. This entry is derived from a study of T cell repertoires in cytomegalovirus infection. The wider study: CMV epitopes that were recently identified and HLA-C-restricted were used alongside well-studied HLA-B-restricted ones. It was the public TCR beta signatures that indicated both CMV infection and matching HLA type. Findings of the study overall: Across the ex vivo response, the dominant clonotypes were HLA-C-restricted CMV-specific TCR beta clonotypes. People with CMV and the relevant HLA were identified by cumulative public TCR beta family frequency.

From the reads, TCRdb called clonotypes with MiXCR, one entry per CDR3 protein. There are about 360,000 distinct CDR3 sequences in the sample; around a third occur only once, and about 13% lies in the top ten. The CDR3 consists of 15 residues. V was shortened by 0 bases and J by 3 bases, with 9 bases between the two germline ends. CDR1 and CDR2 (germline): MGHRA, YSYEKL. This receptor was obtained from a human donor in good health (CMV status not recorded). Some clones in this sample may be carry-over from other donors' samples. J is TRBJ2-1 and V is TRBV4-1; possibly TRBD1 for D (6 bases). The specimen comprised cultured PBMCs, sampled from culture after CMV antigen stimulation. The CDR3 region has the DNA TGCGCCAGCAGCCAAGAGAGGACAGACTACAATGAGCAGTTCTTC. It translates to CASSQERTDYNEQFF.